The clone carrying this T cell receptor beta chain was picked up one time. These data originate in a study of blood T cell repertoires in COVID-19. The method was immunoSEQ multiplex PCR; TCRdb's version includes in-frame clones alone and lacks a portion of them. The profile shows nearly 110,000 clones, approximately 80% of them singletons. This TCR came from a man between 65 and 85 years old with acute or convalescent COVID-19. Source material: peripheral blood.

CDR3 sequence (DNA): TGTGCCAGCAGTTACTCTACAACAGGGAGGGACCTTTATAGCAATCAGCCCCAGCATTTT. Translation gives CASSYSTTGRDLYSNQPQHF. This chain links TRBV6-2 or TRBV6-3 with TRBJ1-5, with D possibly matching TRBD1 (6 bases). Trimming took off 0 bases at V and 0 bases at J, with 21 bases between the two ends. This CDR3 has 20 amino acids. Looked up from germline, CDR1 is MNHEY and CDR2 is SVGEGT.